The 23 T cell receptor beta chains below all came from one sample that was sequenced in a study of monozygotic twins with inflammatory bowel disease. TCRdb re-called the 5' RACE reads, yielding one record per CDR3 amino acid sequence without DNA. Its table lists roughly 320,000 distinct CDR3 sequences. The source material was blood. The source of these receptors is a human donor with ulcerative colitis or Crohn's disease, or a healthy co-twin of an affected twin (not recorded which).

The V call is TRBV6-5, the J call TRBJ1-5; TCRdb picks TRBD1, but there is no DNA to check that call. CDR1 is MNHEY, CDR2 SVGAGI, per germline. The CDR3 contains 17 residues. The CDR3 loop is CASSYSRGAVSNQPQHF.

The V and J genes are TRBV9 and TRBJ2-1. The CDR3 is 15 amino acids. Germline V gene sequence: CDR1 SGDLS, CDR2 YYNGEE. The CDR3 reads CASSVVDTENNEQFF. The variable domain in full, with the rest retrieved from reference TRBV9 and TRBJ2-1, is DSGVTQTPKHLITATGQRVTLRCSPRSGDLSVYWYQQSLDQGLQFLIQYYNGEERAKGNILERFSAQQFPDLHSELNLSSLELGDSALYFCASSVVDTENNEQFFGPGTRLTVL.

The chain couples TRBV29-1 to TRBJ2-7; TCRdb indicates TRBD1, and absent DNA this call remains unverified. CDR1 is SQVTM, CDR2 ANQGSEA, per germline. The CDR3 has 15 residues. The CDR3: CSVEGKGQAGYEQYF.

V usage is TRBV28 and J usage is TRBJ2-1; TCRdb gives TRBD1 as the D gene, but with no DNA this cannot be confirmed. Germline values: CDR1 MDHEN, CDR2 SYDVKM. CDR3 length: 12 residues. The CDR3 loop is CASSQGGNEQFF.

This chain joins TRBV5-1 and TRBJ2-7; no DNA is available, so the TRBD1 call from TCRdb remains unchecked. Germline V gene data show CDR1 as SGHRS and CDR2 as YFSETQ. The CDR3 totals 14 residues. This chain's CDR3 is CASSTGTGFNEQYF.

The V call is TRBV20-1, the J call TRBJ1-3; lacking DNA, the TRBD1 call made by TCRdb goes unchecked. Germline values: CDR1 DFQATT, CDR2 SNEGSKA (reference sequence). The length of the CDR3 is 16 residues. CDR3 sequence reads: CSATQMATGVGNTIYF.

The chain carries TRBV30 and TRBJ2-7; TCRdb's D gene call, TRBD1, goes unchecked for lack of DNA. This CDR3 spans 15 amino acids. Germline V gives CDR1 GTSNPN, CDR2 SVGIG (reference sequence). CDR3: CAWSRGQGRHYEQYF. Based on the CDR3 plus reference TRBV30 and TRBJ2-7, the full variable domain is SQTIHQWPATLVQPVGSPLSLECTVEGTSNPNLYWYRQAAGRGLQLLFYSVGIGQISSEVPQNLSASRPQDRQFILSSKKLLLSDSGFYLCAWSRGQGRHYEQYFGPGTRLTVT.

Here the CDR3 reads CASSSPRAGAYNEQFF. The chain carries TRBV6-2 or TRBV6-3 and TRBJ2-1; TCRdb calls TRBD2, which cannot be checked without DNA. The CDR3 has 16 residues. CDR1 is MNHEY, CDR2 SVGEGT, per germline.

The V gene is TRBV30, the J gene TRBJ1-2; TCRdb outputs TRBD1, but without DNA this stays unchecked. Germline V gene sequence: CDR1 GTSNPN, CDR2 SVGIG (reference sequence). The CDR3 is 17 amino acids. The CDR3 is CAWSVFGAYRTNYGYTF.

This chain uses TRBV6-1 with TRBJ2-3; TCRdb indicates TRBD1, and absent DNA this call remains unverified. Germline V gives CDR1 MNHNS, CDR2 SASEGT. CDR3 size: 14 residues. The CDR3 protein is CASSDRVVTDTQYF.

CDR3 sequence reads: CASSALEGAGTYGYTF. V gene TRBV25-1 combines with J gene TRBJ1-2; TCRdb lists TRBD1, though no DNA is available to test this call. Germline-derived CDR1 and CDR2 are MGHDK and SYGVNS. The CDR3 is made up of 16 amino acids.

The chain couples TRBV6-1 to TRBJ1-1; absent DNA, TCRdb's TRBD1 call cannot be checked. The CDR3 loop spans 18 amino acids. Germline V gene sequence: CDR1 MNHNS, CDR2 SASEGT. The CDR3 loop reads CASNSPSGQGSMNTEAFF.

This chain joins TRBV9 and TRBJ2-7; TCRdb gives TRBD2 as the D gene, but with no DNA this cannot be confirmed. The CDR3 sequence is 14 residues long. CDR1 is SGDLS, CDR2 YYNGEE, per germline. CDR3 loop: CASSPGTMSYEQYF.

Here the CDR3 reads CASSSPSGPRGDTQYF. The rearrangement links TRBV5-1 to TRBJ2-3; TCRdb lists TRBD2, though no DNA is available to test this call. Germline V gene lookup returns CDR1 SGHRS and CDR2 YFSETQ. The CDR3 is made up of 16 amino acids.

The CDR3 spells CAWSVLDSRGIGELFF. This chain connects TRBV30 to TRBJ2-2; TCRdb proposes TRBD1, but this gene call is untestable without DNA. Per germline, CDR1 GTSNPN and CDR2 SVGIG (reference sequence). The CDR3 is 16 amino acids.

The chain couples TRBV27 to TRBJ1-1; checking the TCRdb D call of TRBD1 is not possible without DNA. Germline lookup yields CDR1 MNHEY and CDR2 SMNVEV (reference sequence). The CDR3 is made up of 14 amino acids. This CDR3 is CADPWFRGCTEAFF.

The J gene is TRBJ2-2, the V gene TRBV2; checking the TCRdb D call of TRBD2 is not possible without DNA. The germline CDR1 and CDR2 sequences are SNHLY and FYNNEI. The CDR3 is made up of 16 amino acids. The CDR3: CASSREGGTNTGELFF.

V is TRBV30 and J is TRBJ2-1; TCRdb gives TRBD1 as the D gene, but with no DNA this cannot be confirmed. The CDR3 consists of 15 residues. The germline V gene encodes CDR1 GTSNPN and CDR2 SVGIG (reference sequence). The CDR3 here is CAWSVLGGLYNEQFF.

The J gene is TRBJ2-7, the V gene TRBV7-2; TCRdb calls TRBD1, which cannot be checked without DNA. The CDR3 runs 12 residues. Germline CDR1 and CDR2: SGHTA and FQGNSA. This chain's CDR3 is CASGGQGYEQYF.

The rearrangement uses TRBV5-1 and TRBJ2-2; with no DNA, the TCRdb D assignment of TRBD2 cannot be verified. CDR1 is SGHRS, CDR2 YFSETQ, per germline. The CDR3 is 16 residues long. CDR3 in amino acids: CASSGAGGSFSGELFF.

The chain employs TRBV12-3 or TRBV12-4 and TRBJ2-7; with no DNA, the TCRdb D assignment of TRBD1 cannot be verified. The CDR3 covers 15 residues. CDR3: CASSFPEQGISEQYF.

This sequence joins TRBV7-2 and TRBJ2-1; the TCRdb call, TRBD1, lacks DNA for checking. The CDR3 is 15 amino acids. CDR1 is SGHTA, CDR2 FQGNSA, per germline. CDR3 in amino acids: CASSPWNRGENEQFF. Complete variable domain (other parts from reference TRBV7-2 and TRBJ2-1): GAGVSQSPSNKVTEKGKDVELRCDPISGHTALYWYRQSLGQGLEFLIYFQGNSAPDKSGLPSDRFSAERTGGSVSTLTIQRTQQEDSAVYLCASSPWNRGENEQFFGPGTRLTVL.

The rearrangement uses TRBV14 and TRBJ1-3; the TCRdb call, TRBD1, lacks DNA for checking. Germline V lookup: CDR1 SGHDN, CDR2 FVKESK. There are 16 residues in the CDR3. CDR3 loop: CASSQAGQLRGNTIYF.